The entry below describes one TCR beta chain. The cohort excluded patients with autoimmune disease history or systemic immunosuppression. This specimen belongs to a study of OX40 agonist ivuxolimab in advanced cancers. Using immunoSEQ multiplex PCR, the repertoire was profiled, and TCRdb retains in-frame clones only, with some absent. The data show roughly 140,000 clones, around 94% seen once. The CDR3 is made up of 12 amino acids. V gave up 6 bases and J gave up 6 bases; unmatched junction bases: 3. Germline CDR1 reads SNHLY; CDR2 reads FYNNEI. Sequenced material: CD4+ or CD8+ T cells sorted from blood, taken in a trial of the OX40 agonist ivuxolimab. The V and J genes are TRBV2 and TRBJ1-1; TRBD1 agrees at 8 bases. This receptor was identified in an adult with an advanced solid tumor such as melanoma, head and neck, liver or kidney cancer. The CDR3 DNA follows: TGTGCCAGCAGAGGGACAGGTTCTGAAGCTTTCTTT. Translation: CASRGTGSEAFF.